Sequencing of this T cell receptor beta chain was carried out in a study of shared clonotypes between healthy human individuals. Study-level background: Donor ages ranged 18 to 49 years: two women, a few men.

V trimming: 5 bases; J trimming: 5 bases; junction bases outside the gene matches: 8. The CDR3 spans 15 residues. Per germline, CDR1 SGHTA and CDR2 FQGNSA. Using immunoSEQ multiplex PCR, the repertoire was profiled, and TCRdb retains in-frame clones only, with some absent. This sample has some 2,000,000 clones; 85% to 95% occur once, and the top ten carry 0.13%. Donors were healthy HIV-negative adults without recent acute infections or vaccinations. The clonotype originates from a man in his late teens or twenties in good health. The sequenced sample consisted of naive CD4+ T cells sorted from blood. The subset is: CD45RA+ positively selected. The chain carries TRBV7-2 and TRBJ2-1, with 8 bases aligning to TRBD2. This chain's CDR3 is CASSPSGSYDNEQFF. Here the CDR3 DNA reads TGTGCCAGCAGCCCAAGCGGGAGTTATGACAATGAGCAGTTCTTC.